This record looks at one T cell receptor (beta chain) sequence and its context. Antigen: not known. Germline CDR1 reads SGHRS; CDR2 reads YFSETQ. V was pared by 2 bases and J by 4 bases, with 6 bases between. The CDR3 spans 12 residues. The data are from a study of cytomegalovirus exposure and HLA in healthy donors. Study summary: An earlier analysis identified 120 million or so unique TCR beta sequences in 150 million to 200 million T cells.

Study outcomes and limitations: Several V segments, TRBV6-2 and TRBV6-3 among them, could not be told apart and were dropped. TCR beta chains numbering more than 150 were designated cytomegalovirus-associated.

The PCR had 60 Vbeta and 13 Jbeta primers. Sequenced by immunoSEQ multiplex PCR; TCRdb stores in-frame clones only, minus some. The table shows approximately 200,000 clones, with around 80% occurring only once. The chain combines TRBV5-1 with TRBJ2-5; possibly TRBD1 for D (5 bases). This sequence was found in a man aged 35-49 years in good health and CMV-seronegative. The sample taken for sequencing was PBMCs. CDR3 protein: CASSLDRETQYF. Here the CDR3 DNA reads TGCGCCAGCAGCTTAGACAGAGAGACCCAGTACTTC.